This T cell receptor (beta chain) was found in a study of beta chain features in type 1 diabetes. One heparinised blood draw averaging roughly 100 mL was given by each donor. General observations from the study: Within each of all four CD4+ subsets, Type 1 diabetes patients had TCRB CDR3s that were moderately but significantly shorter.

The CDR3 length is 12 residues. The V gene's germline CDR1 is SQVTM and CDR2 ANQGSEA. V was clipped by 3 bases and J by 6 bases, with 11 bases between them. About this clone: Its specificity is not known.

Since all of the isolated RNA was reverse transcribed, expressed TCRB transcripts were what got sequenced. Some clones are missing from TCRdb's copy, which holds only in-frame ones; the method was immunoSEQ multiplex PCR. The data contain roughly 150,000 clones, more than 9.5% of them singletons. This clonotype originated in a man aged 18-30 years in good health. V gene TRBV29-1 combines with J gene TRBJ1-2; D is ambiguous. The sequenced material came from central memory CD4+ T cells from blood. CDR3 coding DNA: TGCAGCGTTGACGGGGTAATTAATGGCTACACCTTC. This encodes CSVDGVINGYTF.